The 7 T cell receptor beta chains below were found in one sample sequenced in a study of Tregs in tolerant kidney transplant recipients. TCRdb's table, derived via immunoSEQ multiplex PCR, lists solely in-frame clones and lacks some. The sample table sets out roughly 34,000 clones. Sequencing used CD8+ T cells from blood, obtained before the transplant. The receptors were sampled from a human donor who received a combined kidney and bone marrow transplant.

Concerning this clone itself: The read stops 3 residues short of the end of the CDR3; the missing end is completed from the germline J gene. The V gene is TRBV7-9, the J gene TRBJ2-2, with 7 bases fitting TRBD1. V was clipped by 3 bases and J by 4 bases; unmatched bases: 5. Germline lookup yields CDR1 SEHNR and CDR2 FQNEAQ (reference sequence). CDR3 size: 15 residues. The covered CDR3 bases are TGTGCCAGCAGCTTGTCCGGGACAGCCACCGGGGAG. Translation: CASSLSGTATGE. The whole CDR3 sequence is CASSLSGTATGELFF.

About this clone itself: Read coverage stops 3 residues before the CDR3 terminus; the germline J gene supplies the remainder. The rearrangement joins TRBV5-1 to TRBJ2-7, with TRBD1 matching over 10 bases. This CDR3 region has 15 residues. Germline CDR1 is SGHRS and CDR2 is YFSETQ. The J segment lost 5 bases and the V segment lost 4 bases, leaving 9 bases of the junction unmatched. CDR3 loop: CASSDSGTGDNEQYF. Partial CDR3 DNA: TGCGCCAGCAGCGACTCCGGGACAGGGGATAACGAG.

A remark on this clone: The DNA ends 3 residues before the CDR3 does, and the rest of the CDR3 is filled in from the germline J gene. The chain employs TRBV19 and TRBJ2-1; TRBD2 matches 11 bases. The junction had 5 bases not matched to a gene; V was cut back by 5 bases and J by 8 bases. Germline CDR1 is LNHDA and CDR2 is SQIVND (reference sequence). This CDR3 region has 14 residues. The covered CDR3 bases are TGTGCCAGTAGTGGGCTAGCGGGGGGATATGAG. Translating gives CASSGLAGGYE. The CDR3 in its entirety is CASSGLAGGYEQFF.

CDR3 amino acids: CASSVQGGMAYEQYF. CDR3 DNA (partial): TGTGCCAGCAGTGTACAGGGAGGGATGGCCTACGAG. The chain links TRBV6-2 or TRBV6-3 to TRBJ2-7, with a weak D call TRBD2 (7 bases). From the germline J gene comes the end of the CDR3, since the read stops 3 residues before it. Per germline, CDR1 MNHEY and CDR2 SVGEGT. This CDR3 has 15 residues. Deletions cut 5 bases from V and 2 bases from J, with 16 bases between.

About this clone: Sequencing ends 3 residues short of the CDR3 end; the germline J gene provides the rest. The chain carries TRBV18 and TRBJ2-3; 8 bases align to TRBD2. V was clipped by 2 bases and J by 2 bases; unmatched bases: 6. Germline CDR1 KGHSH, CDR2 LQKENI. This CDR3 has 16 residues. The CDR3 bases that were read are TGTGCCAGCTCACCAGTACCGGGGGGGGCCACAGATACG. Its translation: CASSPVPGGATDT. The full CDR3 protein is CASSPVPGGATDTQYF.

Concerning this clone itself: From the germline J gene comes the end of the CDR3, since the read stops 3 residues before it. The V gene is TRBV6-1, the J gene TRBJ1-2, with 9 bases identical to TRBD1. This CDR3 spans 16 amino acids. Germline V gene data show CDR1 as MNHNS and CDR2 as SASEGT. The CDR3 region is CASSEEGDRAQGGYTF. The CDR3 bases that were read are TGTGCCAGCAGTGAAGAGGGGGACAGGGCCCAGGGAGGC.

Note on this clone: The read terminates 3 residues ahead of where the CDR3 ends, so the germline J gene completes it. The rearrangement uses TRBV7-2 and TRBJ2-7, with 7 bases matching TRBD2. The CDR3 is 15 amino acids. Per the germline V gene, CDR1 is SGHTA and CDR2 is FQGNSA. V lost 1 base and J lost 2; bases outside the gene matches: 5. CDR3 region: CASSLGASGPYEQYF. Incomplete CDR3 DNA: TGTGCCAGCAGCTTAGGTGCTAGCGGACCCTACGAG.